One and the same sample provided the 5 T cell receptor beta chains below, sequenced in a study of T-cell memory formation after mild COVID-19. TCRdb used MiXCR to reprocess the 5' RACE reads, holding one entry per CDR3 protein. The table lists about 410,000 distinct CDR3 sequences, 23% of them singletons. The sequenced material came from PBMCs or a T cell subset sorted from them (not recorded which). Receptors originate from an adult woman who had mild COVID-19 (a few samples of this study predate the infection). Cell type and time point are not known.

This clonotype was seen only once. This chain connects TRBV4-1 to TRBJ1-3; the D is unclear. This CDR3 contains 15 residues. V was shortened by 2 bases and J by 3 bases, with 11 bases between the two germline ends. Germline CDR1 and CDR2: MGHRA and YSYEKL. The DNA of the CDR3 is TGCGCCAGCAGCCAATCCCCAGTTTTTGGAAACACCATATATTTT. This translates into CASSQSPVFGNTIYF.

V gene TRBV7-3 combines with J gene TRBJ1-2, with 8 nucleotides matching TRBD1. V shed 0 bases, J shed 8 bases, and the junction held 14 bases outside the gene matches. Germline V gene sequence: CDR1 SGHTA, CDR2 FQGTGA. The CDR3 spans 17 residues. This chain's CDR3 is CASSLTGPRGHLGGYTF. The DNA of the CDR3 is TGTGCCAGCAGCTTAACTGGCCCCAGGGGGCACCTAGGGGGCTACACCTTC.

The chain uses TRBV4-1 and TRBJ1-1; D is ambiguous. V was cut by 4 bases and J by 0 bases, with 15 bases left in between. The CDR3 is 16 residues long. CDR1 MGHRA and CDR2 YSYEKL come from the germline V gene. The CDR3: CASSPLLVGLNTEAFF. The CDR3 DNA is TGCGCCAGCAGCCCGCTTCTGGTGGGCCTGAACACTGAAGCTTTCTTT.

This clonotype came up a few times. This sequence joins TRBV20-1 and TRBJ1-1; 8 nucleotides match TRBD1. The trim removed 4 bases at V and 3 bases at J, leaving 7 bases unmatched. The CDR3 has 14 amino acids. Germline-derived CDR1 and CDR2 are DFQATT and SNEGSKA (reference sequence). CDR3 DNA sequence: TGCAGTGCTAAAAAACAGGGGGTCGACACTGAAGCTTTCTTT. This encodes CSAKKQGVDTEAFF.

This clonotype was seen a handful of times. The chain carries TRBV30 and TRBJ2-1, with 7 bases aligning to TRBD1. J lost 8 bases, V lost 3 bases, and 1 base had no gene match. Germline values: CDR1 GTSNPN, CDR2 SVGIG (reference sequence). The CDR3 loop spans 11 amino acids. This CDR3 is CAWRGGHEQFF. The CDR3 bases are TGTGCCTGGAGAGGGGGCCATGAGCAGTTCTTC.